The rows below give T cell receptor beta chains drawn from one sample of a study of T cell responses to AZD1222 COVID-19 vaccine. Produced via immunoSEQ multiplex PCR; TCRdb's table is partial and in-frame only. This table has about 120,000 clones, 87% appearing once. The input for sequencing was peripheral blood, taken 28 days after the second AZD1222 dose. These receptors were collected from an adult who received the AZD1222 COVID-19 vaccine. Both conserved end residues are part of each CDR3. The D gene is left open where the match is weak. Only part of the rows carry a size: once, few, many, or a class if the clone is expanded.

once	TRBJ1-5	TRBD1	TRBV7-9	CASSSEQGAGGNQPQHF	TGTGCCAGCAGCTCAGAACAGGGGGCGGGAGGCAATCAGCCCCAGCATTTT
.	TRBJ1-2	TRBD1	TRBV28	CATHKDRLGGYTF	TGTGCCACCCACAAGGACAGGCTTGGTGGCTACACCTTC
.	TRBJ2-7	TRBD2	TRBV6-5	CASRLAGGSSYEQYF	TGTGCCAGCAGGCTAGCGGGGGGCAGCTCCTACGAGCAGTACTTC
.	TRBJ1-2	.	TRBV4-1	CASSRTAANYGYTF	TGCGCCAGCAGCCGAACTGCGGCTAACTATGGCTACACCTTC
.	TRBJ1-2	.	TRBV7-9	CASSFLQELNYGYTF	TGTGCCAGCAGTTTTTTACAGGAGCTTAACTATGGCTACACCTTC
.	TRBJ2-4	.	TRBV19	CASSAQHIQYF	TGTGCCAGTAGTGCTCAGCACATTCAGTACTTC
.	TRBJ1-1	.	TRBV7-2	CASSPARTREAFF	TGTGCCAGCAGCCCAGCCCGGACGAGGGAAGCTTTCTTT
.	TRBJ1-4	TRBD1	TRBV5-6	CASSLETGFGEKLFF	TGTGCCAGCAGCTTGGAGACAGGGTTTGGGGAAAAACTGTTTTTT
.	TRBJ2-2	TRBD2	TRBV7-3	CASSSPIAGPGTGELFF	TGTGCCAGCAGCTCTCCTATAGCGGGGCCGGGTACCGGGGAGCTGTTTTTT
.	TRBJ2-3	TRBD1	TRBV6-5	CASSYRDSSDTQYF	TGTGCCAGCAGTTACCGGGACAGTTCCGATACGCAGTATTTT
.	TRBJ1-5	.	TRBV19	CASSITAGRTHGNQPQHF	TGTGCCAGTAGTATAACGGCAGGTCGTACCCATGGCAATCAGCCCCAGCATTTT
.	TRBJ1-2	.	TRBV27	CASRFGGAGYGYTF	TGTGCCAGTAGATTCGGGGGGGCGGGCTATGGCTACACCTTC
.	TRBJ1-5	TRBD1	TRBV6-5	CASSPRGVSNQPQHF	TGTGCCAGCAGTCCCAGGGGGGTTAGCAATCAGCCCCAGCATTTT
.	TRBJ1-6	.	TRBV5-8	CASSLNGRRSSPLHF	TGTGCCAGCAGCTTGAATGGCAGGAGAAGTTCACCCCTCCACTTT
.	TRBJ2-2	.	TRBV6-2/TRBV6-3	CASSPFRTGELFF	TGTGCCAGCAGCCCCTTTCGGACCGGGGAGCTGTTTTTT
.	TRBJ1-2	TRBD1	TRBV5-1	CASSSEGTGEGYGYTF	TGCGCCAGCAGCTCCGAAGGGACAGGGGAAGGCTATGGCTACACCTTC
.	TRBJ1-3	.	TRBV5-1	CASSLRGAPFGNTIYF	TGCGCCAGCAGCTTGCGGGGGGCTCCTTTTGGAAACACCATATATTTT
once	TRBJ2-2	TRBD1	TRBV29-1	CSVEGGLGGRLTGELFF	TGCAGCGTTGAAGGGGGGCTAGGGGGCCGGTTAACCGGGGAGCTGTTTTTT
once	TRBJ1-4	.	TRBV20-1	CSASRPAEEKLFF	TGCAGTGCTAGTCGGCCGGCAGAGGAAAAACTGTTTTTT
.	TRBJ1-5	.	TRBV15	CATSRDSRVINQPQHF	TGTGCCACCAGCAGAGATAGTCGGGTTATCAATCAGCCCCAGCATTTT
once	TRBJ1-6	.	TRBV27	CASSGSGFSYNSPLHF	TGTGCCAGCAGTGGGTCAGGGTTCTCCTATAATTCACCCCTCCACTTT
.	TRBJ1-2	.	TRBV28	CASSFTGNYGYTF	TGTGCCAGCAGTTTTACAGGGAACTATGGCTACACCTTC
.	TRBJ1-6	.	TRBV30	CAFIEKRGDSPLHF	TGTGCCTTCATAGAAAAAAGGGGAGATTCACCCCTCCACTTT
.	TRBJ1-3	.	TRBV12-3/TRBV12-4	CASSGFGNTIYF	TGTGCCAGCAGTGGTTTTGGAAACACCATATATTTT
.	TRBJ2-4	TRBD1	TRBV7-3	CASSLMPVGTGGSNIQYF	TGTGCCAGCAGCTTAATGCCTGTCGGGACAGGGGGATCGAACATTCAGTACTTC
few	TRBJ1-4	.	TRBV6-5	CASSYGDATNEKLFF	TGTGCCAGCAGTTACGGGGATGCAACTAATGAAAAACTGTTTTTT
once	TRBJ2-5	TRBD1	TRBV4-1	CASSQEGARGETQYF	TGCGCCAGCAGCCAAGAGGGGGCCAGGGGGGAGACCCAGTACTTC
.	TRBJ2-2	.	TRBV4-1	CASSQESGANTGELFF	TGCGCCAGCAGCCAAGAAAGTGGGGCGAACACCGGGGAGCTGTTTTTT
.	TRBJ2-3	.	TRBV6-2/TRBV6-3	CASSPGLRGGTQYF	TGTGCCAGCAGTCCCGGGCTTCGAGGAGGTACGCAGTATTTT
.	TRBJ2-5	TRBD1	TRBV7-2	CASSLGGDRVETQYF	TGTGCCAGCAGCTTAGGGGGGGACAGGGTCGAGACCCAGTACTTC
.	TRBJ2-5	TRBD2	TRBV5-4	CASSLGASGGQETQYF	TGTGCCAGCAGCTTGGGGGCTAGCGGGGGCCAAGAGACCCAGTACTTC
.	TRBJ1-5	.	TRBV6-2/TRBV6-3	CASSYTLRGGQPQHF	TGTGCCAGCAGTTACACCTTGCGAGGTGGGCAGCCCCAGCATTTT
.	TRBJ1-1	.	TRBV12-3/TRBV12-4	CASSFTDNTEAFF	TGTGCCAGCAGTTTTACAGATAACACTGAAGCTTTCTTT
.	TRBJ2-7	.	TRBV6-5	CASRSLTNSGEQYF	TGTGCCAGCCGATCACTCACGAACTCCGGGGAGCAGTACTTC
.	TRBJ1-5	.	TRBV12-3/TRBV12-4	CASSLEAGMPQHF	TGTGCCAGCAGTTTAGAGGCTGGTATGCCCCAGCATTTT
.	TRBJ1-1	TRBD1	TRBV7-3	CASRGQGTEAFF	TGTGCCAGCCGAGGACAGGGGACCGAAGCTTTCTTT
.	TRBJ2-3	TRBD2	TRBV5-1	CASSWTSGGGTDTQYF	TGCGCCAGCAGCTGGACTAGCGGGGGGGGCACAGATACGCAGTATTTT
.	TRBJ1-3	.	TRBV28	CASSFSRSGNTIYF	TGTGCCAGCAGTTTTAGCAGATCTGGAAACACCATATATTTT
.	TRBJ2-7	.	TRBV27	CASKALGGYEQYF	TGTGCCAGCAAAGCGCTCGGAGGCTACGAGCAGTACTTC
.	TRBJ2-2	.	TRBV20-1	CSASERRVAGELFF	TGCAGTGCTAGTGAGCGTCGGGTGGCCGGGGAGCTGTTTTTT
.	TRBJ1-1	.	TRBV19	CASKRGDTEAFF	TGTGCCAGTAAAAGGGGAGACACTGAAGCTTTCTTT
.	TRBJ1-1	.	TRBV7-9	CASSLMAGDTEAFF	TGTGCCAGCAGCTTAATGGCGGGAGACACTGAAGCTTTCTTT
.	TRBJ2-7	TRBD1	TRBV5-4	CASSPDQGALYEQYF	TGTGCCAGCAGCCCGGACCAGGGGGCATTGTACGAGCAGTACTTC
.	TRBJ2-5	TRBD2	TRBV28	CASSFAGGPGETQYF	TGTGCCAGCAGTTTCGCGGGGGGACCGGGGGAGACCCAGTACTTC
.	TRBJ1-1	.	TRBV7-6	CASSSSREAFF	TGTGCCAGCAGCTCCAGCAGGGAAGCTTTCTTT